This entry concerns a single TCR beta chain. Its specificity is unknown. The sample comes from a study of cytomegalovirus exposure and HLA in healthy donors. Study-wide findings and caveats: Reports described diagnosis of cytomegalovirus status by the classifier as highly specific and sensitive. Later work found that TCR association rates differed between HLA loci; DRB1 had the most and HLA-C the fewest.

Researchers ran the PCR with 60 Vbeta and 13 Jbeta primers. The protocol was immunoSEQ multiplex PCR, while the TCRdb copy is restricted to in-frame clones and leaves out a portion. The data show 75,000 to 100,000 clones, 74% seen once. V was shortened by 4 bases and J by 0 bases, with 14 bases between the two germline ends. The CDR3 contains 16 residues. CDR1 and CDR2 from the germline V gene are SGHDT and YYEEEE. The clonotype originates from a male donor in good health and CMV-seronegative. Sequenced sample: PBMCs. This chain uses TRBV5-6 with TRBJ1-3, with no clear D. The CDR3 coding sequence is TGTGCCAGCAGCCCTGGCCCTGCCGTCTCTGGAAACACCATATATTTT. It specifies CASSPGPAVSGNTIYF.